What follows is one T cell receptor beta chain and its context. Its antigen remains unknown. The CDR3 contains 13 residues. Looked up from germline, CDR1 is LNHDA and CDR2 is SQIVND (reference sequence). Trimming shortened V by 3 bases and J by 14 bases, and 19 bases separated the two germline ends. The data stem from a study of cytomegalovirus exposure and HLA in healthy donors. Regarding the study as a whole: Available immune exposure information covered CMV serostatus only. Later on, an analysis tied 15,000 to 20,000 TCR beta sequences to HLA alleles at 0.05 false discovery rate.

The primer mix had 60 Vbeta and 13 Jbeta primers. Some clones are missing from TCRdb's copy, which holds only in-frame ones; the method was immunoSEQ multiplex PCR. Found here are 84,000 or so clones, 65% to 85% of them singletons; the top ten hold about 3.5%. This receptor was taken from a man over 45 in good health and CMV-seronegative. This sequence joins TRBV19 and TRBJ1-2, with D perhaps TRBD1 (5 bases). Sequencing was carried out using PBMCs. The DNA of the CDR3 is TGTGCCAGTAGTATCCTTAACGACCGGGACTGGACCTTC. It specifies CASSILNDRDWTF.